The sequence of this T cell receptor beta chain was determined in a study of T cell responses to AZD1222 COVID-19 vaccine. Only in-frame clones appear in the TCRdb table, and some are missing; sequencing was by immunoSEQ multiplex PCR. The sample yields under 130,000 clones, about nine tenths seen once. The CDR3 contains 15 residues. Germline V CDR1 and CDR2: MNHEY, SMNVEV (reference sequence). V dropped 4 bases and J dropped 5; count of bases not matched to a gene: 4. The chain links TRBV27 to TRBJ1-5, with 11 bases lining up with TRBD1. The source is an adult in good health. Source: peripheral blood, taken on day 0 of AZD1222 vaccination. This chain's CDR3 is CASSSPGQGDQPQHF. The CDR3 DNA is TGTGCCAGCAGTTCTCCGGGACAGGGGGATCAGCCCCAGCATTTT.